This T cell receptor beta chain was documented in a study of technical replicates of blood from a few donors. Profiling relied on immunoSEQ multiplex PCR, and the TCRdb table lists in-frame clones only, not all of them. This table holds roughly 60,000 clones, 85% to 95% found once. The CDR3 totals 14 residues. Germline CDR1 and CDR2: WSHSY and SAAADI. Trimming removed 5 bases from V and 3 bases from J; junction bases left unmatched: 5. V gene TRBV10-2 combines with J gene TRBJ1-1; 8 bases line up with TRBD1. Sample: PBMCs. This receptor was identified in a human donor in good health. Some clones in this sample may be carry-over from other donors' samples. CDR3 DNA sequence: TGCGCCAGCAGTAGAACGGACAGGGACACTGAAGCTTTCTTT. Protein sequence: CASSRTDRDTEAFF.